The entry below gives a single T cell receptor (beta chain) sequence along with its context. As handled by the study authors: Scientists estimated how many nucleated cells there were by amplifying reference gene primers. Data came from immunoSEQ multiplex PCR; TCRdb stores just in-frame clones and leaves some out. V and J calls and clone size are as listed in that table; D and trimming were resolved from the DNA. The profile shows 100,000 to 150,000 clones, around 84% of them singletons. This specimen comes from a study of blood T cell repertoires in COVID-19. Study context: Some COVID-19 samples were acute and others convalescent; all came from the United States, Italy and Spain. Sources were T cells, B-cell-depleted T cells, or PBMCs; the material itself was cDNA or gDNA.

With 6 bases removed from V and 1 base from J, the gap between germline ends came to 9 bases. This CDR3 has 12 residues. The V gene's germline CDR1 is SQVTM and CDR2 ANQGSEA. V and J are TRBV29-1 and TRBJ1-1; a possible D gene is TRBD1 (6 bases). The sequencing sample was made of peripheral blood. The receptor was isolated from a woman of 80 years or more with acute or convalescent COVID-19. CDR3 bases: TGCAGCGTCGGGACATCGAACACTGAAGCTTTCTTT. This codes for CSVGTSNTEAFF.